Detailed here is one T cell receptor (beta chain). Looked up from germline, CDR1 is MDHEN and CDR2 is SYDVKM. The CDR3 extends over 16 amino acids. The V end was cut by 5 bases, the J end by 1 base, with 12 bases between. TCRdb keeps only in-frame clones here, not all; method: immunoSEQ multiplex PCR. The repertoire holds about 41,000 clones, 85% to 95% seen once, with around 6.7% in the top ten. This record belongs to a study of T cell changes during pregnancy in multiple sclerosis. The rearrangement uses TRBV28 and TRBJ2-6; D may be TRBD1 (6 bases). The sample was CD8+ T cells from peripheral blood mononuclear cells, taken in the third trimester of pregnancy. The source of this sequence is a female donor with multiple sclerosis, enrolled in a pregnancy study. CDR3 sequence: CASSPNGQSGANVLTF. The CDR3 DNA reads TGTGCCAGCAGTCCCAATGGACAGTCTGGGGCCAACGTCCTGACTTTC.